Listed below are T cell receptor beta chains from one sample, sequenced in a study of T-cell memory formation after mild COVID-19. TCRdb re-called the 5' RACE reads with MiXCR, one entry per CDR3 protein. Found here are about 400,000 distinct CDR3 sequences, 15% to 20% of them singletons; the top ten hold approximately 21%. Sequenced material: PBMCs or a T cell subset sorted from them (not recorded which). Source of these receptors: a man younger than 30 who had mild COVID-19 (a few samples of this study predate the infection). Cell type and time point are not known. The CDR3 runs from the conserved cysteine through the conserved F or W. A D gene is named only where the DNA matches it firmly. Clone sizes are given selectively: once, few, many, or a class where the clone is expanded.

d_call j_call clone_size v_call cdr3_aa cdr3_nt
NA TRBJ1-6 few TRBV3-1 CASSQVGGDSPLHF TGTGCCAGCAGCCAAGTCGGGGGGGATTCACCCCTCCACTTT
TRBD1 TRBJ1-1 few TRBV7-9 CASSFTGVTEAFF TGTGCCAGCAGTTTCACAGGGGTCACTGAAGCTTTCTTT
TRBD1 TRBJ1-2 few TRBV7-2 CASSLRTGGGNYGYTF TGTGCCAGCAGCCTAAGGACAGGGGGCGGTAACTATGGCTACACCTTC
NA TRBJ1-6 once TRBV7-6 CASSLGSGDENSPLHF TGTGCCAGCAGCTTAGGGTCCGGAGACGAGAATTCACCCCTCCACTTT
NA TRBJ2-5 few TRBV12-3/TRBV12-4 CATGTGQETQYF TGTGCCACCGGGACGGGCCAAGAGACCCAGTACTTC
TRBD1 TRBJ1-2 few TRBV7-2 CASSLRGQGYGYTF TGTGCCAGCAGCTTAAGGGGACAGGGCTATGGCTACACCTTC
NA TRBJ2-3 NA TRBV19 CASQLGRPRVPDTQYF TGTGCCAGCCAGCTGGGTAGACCAAGGGTTCCAGATACGCAGTATTTT
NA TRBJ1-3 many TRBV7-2 CASSLVGSGVSGNTIYF TGTGCCAGCAGCTTAGTAGGGTCGGGGGTTTCTGGAAACACCATATATTTT
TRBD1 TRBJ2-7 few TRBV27 CASSLGTGDNEQYF TGTGCCAGCAGTTTGGGGACAGGGGATAACGAGCAGTACTTC
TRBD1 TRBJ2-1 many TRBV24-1 CATSETGGSYNEQFF TGTGCCACCAGTGAGACAGGGGGCTCCTACAATGAGCAGTTCTTC
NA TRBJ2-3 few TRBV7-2 CASSGLGDTQYF TGTGCCAGCAGTGGGTTGGGAGATACGCAGTATTTT
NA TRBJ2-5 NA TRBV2 CAQGQGPETQYF TGTGCTCAGGGGCAGGGGCCTGAGACCCAGTACTTC
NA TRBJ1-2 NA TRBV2 CASSEGAQGAYTF TGTGCCAGCAGTGAAGGGGCGCAGGGTGCCTACACCTTC
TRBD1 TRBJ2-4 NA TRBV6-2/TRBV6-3 CASSWVPGTGLARGAKNIQYF TGTGCCAGCAGTTGGGTACCCGGGACAGGGTTAGCCCGGGGAGCCAAAAACATTCAGTACTTC
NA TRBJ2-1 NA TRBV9 CASSVAPRLERNEQFF TGTGCCAGCAGCGTAGCCCCTCGACTAGAACGCAATGAGCAGTTCTTC
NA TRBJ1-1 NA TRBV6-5 CASSYSGGIEAFF TGTGCCAGCAGTTACTCGGGTGGGATAGAAGCTTTCTTT
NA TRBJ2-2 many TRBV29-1 CSVLTPNTGELFF TGCAGCGTCCTGACCCCGAACACCGGGGAGCTGTTTTTT
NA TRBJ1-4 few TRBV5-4 CASSLETNEKLFF TGTGCCAGCAGCTTGGAGACAAATGAAAAACTGTTTTTT
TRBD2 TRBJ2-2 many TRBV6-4 CASSGLAGNTGELFF TGTGCCAGCAGTGGACTAGCGGGGAACACCGGGGAGCTGTTTTTT
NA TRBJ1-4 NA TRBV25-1 CASSEGGLNEKLFF TGTGCCAGCAGTGAAGGAGGGTTGAATGAAAAACTGTTTTTT
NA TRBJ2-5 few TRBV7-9 CASSFYGGAQETQYF TGTGCCAGCAGCTTCTACGGGGGCGCTCAAGAGACCCAGTACTTC
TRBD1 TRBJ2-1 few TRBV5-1 CASSRRDRYNEQFF TGCGCCAGCAGCCGACGGGACAGATACAATGAGCAGTTCTTC
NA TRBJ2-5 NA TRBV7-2 CASTPPTGYKETQYF TGTGCCAGCACCCCCCCTACAGGGTATAAAGAGACCCAGTACTTC
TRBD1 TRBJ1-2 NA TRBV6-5 CARKNRGRIRWDGYTF TGTGCCAGAAAAAACAGGGGGCGAATCCGGTGGGATGGCTACACCTTC
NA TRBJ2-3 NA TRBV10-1 CASSSSSAGSTDTQYF TGCGCCAGCAGTAGCTCCTCTGCGGGGAGCACAGATACGCAGTATTTT
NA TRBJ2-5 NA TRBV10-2 CASNSGLYRVKETQYF TGCGCCAGCAATTCGGGGCTGTACAGGGTAAAAGAGACCCAGTACTTC
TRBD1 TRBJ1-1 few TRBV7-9 CASSLNTGGRAFF TGTGCCAGCAGCTTAAATACAGGGGGCAGGGCTTTCTTT
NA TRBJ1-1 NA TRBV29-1 CSGKDRNTEAFF TGCAGCGGGAAGGACAGGAACACTGAAGCTTTCTTT
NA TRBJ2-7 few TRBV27 CASSYHLQGYEQYF TGTGCCAGCAGCTACCATCTTCAGGGATACGAGCAGTACTTC
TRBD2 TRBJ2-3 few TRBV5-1 CASSALGSGGSWDTQYF TGCGCCAGCAGCGCCCTGGGTAGCGGGGGATCTTGGGATACGCAGTATTTT
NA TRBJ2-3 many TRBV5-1 CASSLVGSTSTDTQYF TGCGCCAGCAGCTTGGTTGGCTCTACTAGCACAGATACGCAGTATTTT